This entry lists 6 T cell receptor beta chains sequenced from one sample in a study of cytomegalovirus exposure and HLA in healthy donors. A multiplex PCR was run with 60 Vbeta primers and 13 Jbeta primers. Assay used: immunoSEQ multiplex PCR; TCRdb lists only in-frame clones, some missing. The data contain about 160,000 clones, roughly two thirds of them singletons. The specimen sequenced was PBMCs. These receptors all come from a woman in her twenties or thirties in good health and CMV-seronegative.

This chain connects TRBV4-1 to TRBJ1-5; D gene unclear. Trimming pared 0 bases from V and 0 bases from J, leaving 9 bases between. Germline-derived CDR1 and CDR2 are MGHRA and YSYEKL. CDR3 length: 16 amino acids. This CDR3 is CASSQEPEYSNQPQHF. The CDR3 DNA reads as TGCGCCAGCAGCCAAGAGCCGGAGTATAGCAATCAGCCCCAGCATTTT.

This clone appeared a few times. The V and J genes are TRBV6-4 and TRBJ1-5; 7 bases match TRBD1. The CDR3 has 20 amino acids. Losses at the gene ends were 8 bases for V and 5 bases for J; bases not matched to a gene: 27. CDR1 and CDR2 from the germline V gene are MRHNA and SNTAGT. CDR3 DNA sequence: TGTGCCAGCCCCCCCCGCCCCCACCCCGTGAGGGGGCCACACGATCAGCCCCAGCATTTT. It translates to CASPPRPHPVRGPHDQPQHF.

This chain connects TRBV11-2 to TRBJ1-6; 8 nucleotides align to TRBD1. This CDR3 has 16 amino acids. V lost 1 base and J lost 7; bases outside the gene matches: 6. Germline values: CDR1 SGHAT, CDR2 FQNNGV. The CDR3 spells CASSLGRGRANSPLHF. The CDR3 DNA sequence: TGTGCCAGCAGCTTAGGCAGGGGGCGCGCAAATTCACCCCTCCACTTT.

This clone appeared a single time. The V gene is TRBV7-2, the J gene TRBJ2-3, with D maybe TRBD2 (5 bases). Trimming took off 5 bases at V and 6 bases at J, with 18 bases between the two ends. The germline CDR1 and CDR2 sequences are SGHTA and FQGNSA. This CDR3 contains 15 residues. The CDR3 protein is CASSPSRALSDTQYF. The CDR3 nucleotides read TGTGCCAGCAGCCCTAGCCGGGCCCTTAGTGATACGCAGTATTTT.

This clone came up a few times. V usage is TRBV29-1 and J usage is TRBJ2-1, with D tentatively TRBD2 (5 bases). Germline CDR1 SQVTM, CDR2 ANQGSEA. The CDR3 spans 12 residues. Trimming removed 7 bases from V and 4 bases from J, with 11 bases in between. The CDR3 region is CSGGLSYNEQFF. CDR3 coding DNA: TGCAGCGGTGGACTGAGTTACAATGAGCAGTTCTTC.

The chain links TRBV21-1 to TRBJ1-1; TRBD1, the table's D call, lacks a check against the DNA. TRBV21-1 is labeled a pseudogene. CDR3 length: 18 residues. Written as DNA, the CDR3 is TGTGCCAGCAGCAAAGCTATAGTGAGCCATAAGGGGGACACTGAAGCTTTCTTT. This codes for CASSKAIVSHKGDTEAFF.